The clone carrying this TCR beta chain was counted only a few times. The antigen remains unidentified. Trimming removed 6 bases from V and 2 bases from J, with 13 bases in between. The V gene's germline CDR1 is DFQATT and CDR2 SNEGSKA (reference sequence). This CDR3 is 13 amino acids long. TCRdb processed the reads anew with MiXCR; each CDR3 protein has one entry. The sample carries some 120,000 distinct CDR3 sequences, about a tenth recorded once. These data are taken from a study of T cell repertoires in cytomegalovirus infection. The rearrangement uses TRBV20-1 and TRBJ1-2, with D maybe TRBD1 (6 bases). The sample consisted of PBMCs, sequenced either directly or after in vitro stimulation (not recorded which). The sequence came from a human donor in good health (CMV status not recorded). Some clones in this sample may be carry-over from other donors' samples. The CDR3 loop reads CSARTAPNYGYTF. The CDR3 coding sequence is TGCAGTGCGAGGACAGCCCCAAACTATGGCTACACCTTC.